Listed here is a single T cell receptor (beta chain). The entry originates in a study of blood T cell repertoires in COVID-19. The wider study: The United States, Italy and Spain were the sources of the acute and convalescent COVID-19 samples. T cells, B-cell-depleted T cells, or PBMCs provided the cDNA or gDNA that served as material.

In germline, CDR1 is SGHRS, CDR2 YFSETQ. The CDR3 consists of 17 residues. V shed 4 bases, J shed 0 bases, and the junction held 8 bases outside the gene matches. Cohorts were determined from participant-reported clinical history. The method was immunoSEQ multiplex PCR; TCRdb's version includes in-frame clones alone and lacks a portion of them. The sample lists approximately 200,000 clones, roughly 89% seen once, with over 9% in the top ten. The clonotype was recovered from a man in his late teens or twenties with acute COVID-19. The sequencing input was PBMCs or T cells enriched from blood (not recorded which). J is TRBJ2-3 and V is TRBV5-1; TRBD2 matches 10 bases. CDR3 residues: CASSAPLAGVSTDTQYF. The CDR3 DNA follows: TGCGCCAGCAGCGCCCCTCTAGCGGGAGTGAGCACAGATACGCAGTATTTT.